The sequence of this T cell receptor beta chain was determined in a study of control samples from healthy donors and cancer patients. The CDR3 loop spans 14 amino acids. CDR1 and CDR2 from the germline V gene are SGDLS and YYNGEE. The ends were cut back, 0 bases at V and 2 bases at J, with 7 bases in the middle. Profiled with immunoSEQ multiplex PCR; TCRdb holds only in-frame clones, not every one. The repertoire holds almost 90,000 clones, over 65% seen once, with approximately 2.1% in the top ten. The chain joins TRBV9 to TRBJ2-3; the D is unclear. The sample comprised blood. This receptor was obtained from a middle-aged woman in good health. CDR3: CASSVAQITDTQYF. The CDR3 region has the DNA TGTGCCAGCAGCGTAGCTCAGATCACAGATACGCAGTATTTT.